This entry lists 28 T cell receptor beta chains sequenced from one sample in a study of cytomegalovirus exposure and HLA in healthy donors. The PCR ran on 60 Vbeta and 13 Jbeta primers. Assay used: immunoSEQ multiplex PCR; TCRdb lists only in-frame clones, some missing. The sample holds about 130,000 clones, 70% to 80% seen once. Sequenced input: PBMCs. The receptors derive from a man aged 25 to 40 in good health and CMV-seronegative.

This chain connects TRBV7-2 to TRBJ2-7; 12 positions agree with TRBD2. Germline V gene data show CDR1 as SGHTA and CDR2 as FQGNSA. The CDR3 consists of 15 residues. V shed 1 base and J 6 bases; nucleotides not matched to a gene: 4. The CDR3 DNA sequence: TGTGCCAGCAGCTTAGGGACTAGCGGGGCCTCCGAGCAGTACTTC. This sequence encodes CASSLGTSGASEQYF.

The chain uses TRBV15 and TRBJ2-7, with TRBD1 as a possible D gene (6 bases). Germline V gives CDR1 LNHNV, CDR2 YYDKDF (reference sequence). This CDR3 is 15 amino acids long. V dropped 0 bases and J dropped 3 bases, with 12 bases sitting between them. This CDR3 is CATSREGQGIYEQYF. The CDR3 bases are TGTGCCACCAGCAGAGAGGGGCAGGGGATCTACGAGCAGTACTTC.

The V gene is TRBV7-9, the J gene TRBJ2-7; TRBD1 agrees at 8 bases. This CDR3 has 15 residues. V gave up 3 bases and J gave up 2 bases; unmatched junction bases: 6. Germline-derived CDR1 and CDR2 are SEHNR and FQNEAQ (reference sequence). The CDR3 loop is CASSFFTGGTYEQYF. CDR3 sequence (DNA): TGTGCCAGCAGCTTCTTTACAGGGGGTACCTACGAGCAGTACTTC.

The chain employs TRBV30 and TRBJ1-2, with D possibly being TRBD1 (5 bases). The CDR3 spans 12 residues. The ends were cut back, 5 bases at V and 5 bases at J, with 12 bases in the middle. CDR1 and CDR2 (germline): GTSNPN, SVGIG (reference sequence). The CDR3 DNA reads TGTGCCTGGGGGACGGGGGGGTATGGCTACACCTTC. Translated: CAWGTGGYGYTF.

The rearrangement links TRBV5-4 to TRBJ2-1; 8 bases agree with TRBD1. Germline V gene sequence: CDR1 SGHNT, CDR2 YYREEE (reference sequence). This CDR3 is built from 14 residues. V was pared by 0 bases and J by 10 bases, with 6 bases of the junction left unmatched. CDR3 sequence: CASSLETGAWEQFF. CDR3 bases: TGTGCCAGCAGCTTGGAGACAGGGGCGTGGGAGCAGTTCTTC.

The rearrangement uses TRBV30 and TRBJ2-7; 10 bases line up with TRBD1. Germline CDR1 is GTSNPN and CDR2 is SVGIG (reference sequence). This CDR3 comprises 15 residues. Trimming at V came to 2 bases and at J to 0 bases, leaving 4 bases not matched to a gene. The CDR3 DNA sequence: TGTGCCTGGAGTCGCCGGGACAGGGGCTCCTACGAGCAGTACTTC. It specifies CAWSRRDRGSYEQYF.

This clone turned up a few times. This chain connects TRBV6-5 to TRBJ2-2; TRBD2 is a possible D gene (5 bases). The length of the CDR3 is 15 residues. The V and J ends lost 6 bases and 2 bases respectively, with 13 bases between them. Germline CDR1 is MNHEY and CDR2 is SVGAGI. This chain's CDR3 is CASRPGRLNTGELFF. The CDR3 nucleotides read TGTGCCAGCAGACCGGGGAGACTAAACACCGGGGAGCTGTTTTTT.

CDR3 protein: CASSVGAYQETQYF. In nucleotides, the CDR3 is TGTGCCAGCAGCGTGGGAGCGTACCAAGAGACCCAGTACTTC. The chain combines TRBV9 with TRBJ2-5, with D perhaps matching TRBD2 (5 bases). Trimming shortened V by 2 bases and J by 0 bases, and 8 bases separated the two germline ends. Looked up from germline, CDR1 is SGDLS and CDR2 is YYNGEE. The CDR3 contains 14 residues. Together with reference TRBV9 and TRBJ2-5, the CDR3 gives the full variable domain: DSGVTQTPKHLITATGQRVTLRCSPRSGDLSVYWYQQSLDQGLQFLIQYYNGEERAKGNILERFSAQQFPDLHSELNLSSLELGDSALYFCASSVGAYQETQYFGPGTRLLVL.

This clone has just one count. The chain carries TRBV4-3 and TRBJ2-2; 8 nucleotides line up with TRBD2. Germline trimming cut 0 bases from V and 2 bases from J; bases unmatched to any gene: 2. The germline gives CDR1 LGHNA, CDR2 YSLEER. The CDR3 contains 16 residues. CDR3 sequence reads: CASSQEVAGNTGELFF. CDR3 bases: TGCGCCAGCAGCCAAGAGGTAGCGGGAAACACCGGGGAGCTGTTTTTT.

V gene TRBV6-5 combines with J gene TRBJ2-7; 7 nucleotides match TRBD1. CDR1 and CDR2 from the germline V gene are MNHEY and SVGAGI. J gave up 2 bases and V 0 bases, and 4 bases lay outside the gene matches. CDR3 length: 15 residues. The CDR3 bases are TGTGCCAGCAGTTACTCAACCGACAGGGCCTACGAGCAGTACTTC. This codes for CASSYSTDRAYEQYF.

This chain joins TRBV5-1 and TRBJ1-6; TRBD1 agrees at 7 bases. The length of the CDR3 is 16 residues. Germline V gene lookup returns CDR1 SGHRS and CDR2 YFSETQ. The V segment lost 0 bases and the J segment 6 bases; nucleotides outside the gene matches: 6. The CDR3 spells CASSLVAGGINSPLHF. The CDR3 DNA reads TGCGCCAGCAGCTTGGTGGCAGGGGGGATTAATTCACCCCTCCACTTT.

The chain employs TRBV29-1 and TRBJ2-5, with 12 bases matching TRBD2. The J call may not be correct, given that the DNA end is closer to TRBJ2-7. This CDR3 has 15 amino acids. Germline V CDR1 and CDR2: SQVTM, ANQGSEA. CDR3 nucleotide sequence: TGCAGCGTTGAAGAAGGACTAGCGGGGAACTACGAGCAGTACTTC. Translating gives CSVEEGLAGNYEQYF.

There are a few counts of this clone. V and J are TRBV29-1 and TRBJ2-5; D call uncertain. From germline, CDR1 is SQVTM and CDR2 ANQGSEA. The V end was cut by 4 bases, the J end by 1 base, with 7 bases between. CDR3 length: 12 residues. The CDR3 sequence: CSVVYGQETQYF. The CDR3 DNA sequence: TGCAGCGTTGTGTACGGCCAAGAGACCCAGTACTTC.

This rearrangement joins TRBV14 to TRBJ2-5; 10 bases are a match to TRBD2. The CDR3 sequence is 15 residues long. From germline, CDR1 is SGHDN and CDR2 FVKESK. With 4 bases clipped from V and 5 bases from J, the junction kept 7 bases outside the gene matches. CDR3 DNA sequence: TGTGCCAGCAGCCGGTCGACTAGCGGGTATGAGACCCAGTACTTC. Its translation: CASSRSTSGYETQYF.

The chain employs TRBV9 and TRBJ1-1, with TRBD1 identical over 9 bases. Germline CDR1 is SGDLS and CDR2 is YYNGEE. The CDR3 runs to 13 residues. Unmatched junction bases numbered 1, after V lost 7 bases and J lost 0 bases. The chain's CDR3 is CASGTGMNTEAFF. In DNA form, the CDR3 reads TGTGCCAGCGGGACAGGGATGAACACTGAAGCTTTCTTT.

The CDR3, as DNA: TGTGCCAGCAGCTTTGGACAGGGTGCCTATGGCTACACCTTC. Protein sequence: CASSFGQGAYGYTF. The chain carries TRBV7-8 and TRBJ1-2, with 8 bases aligning to TRBD1. The length of the CDR3 is 14 residues. V dropped 3 bases and J dropped 4; count of bases not matched to a gene: 4. Germline CDR1 and CDR2: SGHVS and FQNEAQ.

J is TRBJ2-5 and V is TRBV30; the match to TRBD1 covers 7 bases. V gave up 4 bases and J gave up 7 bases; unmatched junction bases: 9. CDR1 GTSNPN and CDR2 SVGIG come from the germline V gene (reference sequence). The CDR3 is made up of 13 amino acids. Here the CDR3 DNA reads TGTGCCTGGAATTACGGGACAGAGGCGACCCAGTACTTC. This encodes CAWNYGTEATQYF.

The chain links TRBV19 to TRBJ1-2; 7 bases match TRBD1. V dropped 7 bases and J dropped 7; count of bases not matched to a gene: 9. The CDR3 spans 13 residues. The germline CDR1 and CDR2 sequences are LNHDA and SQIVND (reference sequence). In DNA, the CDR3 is TGTGCCAGTAACATCGGGACAGAATTTGGCTACACCTTC. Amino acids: CASNIGTEFGYTF.

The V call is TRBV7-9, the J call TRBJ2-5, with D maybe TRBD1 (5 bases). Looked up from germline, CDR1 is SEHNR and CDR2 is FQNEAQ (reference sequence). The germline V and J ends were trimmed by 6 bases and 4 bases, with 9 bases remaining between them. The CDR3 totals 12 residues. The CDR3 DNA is TGTGCCAGCAGAGGGGATCCAGAGACCCAGTACTTC. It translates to CASRGDPETQYF.

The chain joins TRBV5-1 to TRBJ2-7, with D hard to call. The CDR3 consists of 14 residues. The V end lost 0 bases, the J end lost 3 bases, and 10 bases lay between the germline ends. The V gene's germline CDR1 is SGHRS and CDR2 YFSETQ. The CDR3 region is CASSLEVPGYEQYF. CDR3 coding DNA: TGCGCCAGCAGCTTGGAAGTACCAGGCTACGAGCAGTACTTC.

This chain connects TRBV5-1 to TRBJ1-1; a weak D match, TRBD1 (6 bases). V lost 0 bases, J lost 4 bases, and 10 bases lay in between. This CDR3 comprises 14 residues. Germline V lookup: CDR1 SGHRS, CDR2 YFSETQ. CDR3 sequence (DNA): TGCGCCAGCAGCTTGGAGTTAGGGGGCACTGAAGCTTTCTTT. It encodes CASSLELGGTEAFF.

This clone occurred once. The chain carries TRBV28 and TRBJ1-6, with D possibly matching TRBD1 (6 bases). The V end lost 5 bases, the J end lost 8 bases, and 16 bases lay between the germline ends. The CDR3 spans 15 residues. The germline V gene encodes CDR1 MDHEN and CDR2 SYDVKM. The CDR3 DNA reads TGTGCCAGCAGTCCGCCCCTGACAGGCTATTCACCCCTCCACTTT. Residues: CASSPPLTGYSPLHF. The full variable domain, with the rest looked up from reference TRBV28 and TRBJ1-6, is DVKVTQSSRYLVKRTGEKVFLECVQDMDHENMFWYRQDPGLGLRLIYFSYDVKMKEKGDIPEGYSVSREKKERFSLILESASTNQTSMYLCASSPPLTGYSPLHFGNGTRLTVT.

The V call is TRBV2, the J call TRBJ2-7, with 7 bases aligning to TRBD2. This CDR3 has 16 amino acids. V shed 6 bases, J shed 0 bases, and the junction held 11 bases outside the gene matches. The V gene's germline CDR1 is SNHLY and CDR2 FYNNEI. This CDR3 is CASSAGGLAVSYEQYF. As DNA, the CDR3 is TGTGCCAGCAGCGCTGGCGGGCTAGCGGTCTCCTACGAGCAGTACTTC.

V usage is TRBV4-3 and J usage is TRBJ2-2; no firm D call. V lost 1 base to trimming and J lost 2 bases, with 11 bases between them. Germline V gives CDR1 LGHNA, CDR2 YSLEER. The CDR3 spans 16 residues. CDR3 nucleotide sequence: TGCGCCAGCAGCCAAGCTTCCACCACTAACACCGGGGAGCTGTTTTTT. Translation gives CASSQASTTNTGELFF.

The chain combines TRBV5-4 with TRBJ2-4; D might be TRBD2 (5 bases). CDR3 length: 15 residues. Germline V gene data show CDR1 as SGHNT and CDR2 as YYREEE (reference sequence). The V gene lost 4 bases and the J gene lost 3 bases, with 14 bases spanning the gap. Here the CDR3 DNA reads TGTGCCAGCAGCACCCCAGACGGGAACAAAAACATTCAGTACTTC. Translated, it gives CASSTPDGNKNIQYF.

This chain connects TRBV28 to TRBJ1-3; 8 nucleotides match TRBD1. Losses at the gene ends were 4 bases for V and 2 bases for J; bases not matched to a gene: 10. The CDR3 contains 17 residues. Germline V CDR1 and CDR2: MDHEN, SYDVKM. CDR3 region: CASSWYTGGPAGNTIYF. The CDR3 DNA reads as TGTGCCAGCAGTTGGTATACAGGGGGTCCCGCTGGAAACACCATATATTTT.

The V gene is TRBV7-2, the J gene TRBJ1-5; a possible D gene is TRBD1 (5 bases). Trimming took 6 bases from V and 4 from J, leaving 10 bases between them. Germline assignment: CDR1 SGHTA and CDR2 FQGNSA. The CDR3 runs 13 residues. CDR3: CASSDSGNQPQHF. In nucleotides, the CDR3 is TGTGCCAGCAGTGATTCAGGGAATCAGCCCCAGCATTTT. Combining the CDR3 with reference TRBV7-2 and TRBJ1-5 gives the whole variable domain GAGVSQSPSNKVTEKGKDVELRCDPISGHTALYWYRQSLGQGLEFLIYFQGNSAPDKSGLPSDRFSAERTGGSVSTLTIQRTQQEDSAVYLCASSDSGNQPQHFGDGTRLSIL.

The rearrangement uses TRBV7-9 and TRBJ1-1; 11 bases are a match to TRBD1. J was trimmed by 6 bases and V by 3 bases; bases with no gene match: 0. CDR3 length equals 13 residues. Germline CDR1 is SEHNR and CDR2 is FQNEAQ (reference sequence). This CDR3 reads CASSLGQGAEAFF. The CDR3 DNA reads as TGTGCCAGCAGCTTGGGACAGGGGGCTGAAGCTTTCTTT.